This TCR beta chain was identified in a study of response to subunit inactivated influenza vaccine. In TCRdb, the RT-PCR reads were re-called with MiXCR into one record per CDR3 protein. Among more than 450,000 distinct CDR3 sequences listed, approximately 11% were seen once. This clonotype was seen a few times. With 6 bases clipped from V and 8 bases from J, the junction kept 20 bases outside the gene matches. Germline assignment: CDR1 MGHRA and CDR2 YSYEKL. The CDR3 extends over 18 amino acids. The sample was also linked to a second study, of T cells expressing NK-cell markers. That publication notes: For TCR beta, cDNA was produced by 5'RACE template switching with UMIs.

The source was PBMCs from blood, collected on the day of vaccination. The TCR originated in a man in his fifties who received an inactivated influenza vaccine. The rearrangement links TRBV4-1 to TRBJ2-1; 9 nucleotides line up with TRBD2. The DNA of the CDR3 is TGCGCCAGCAGAAACCCCATGGGGAGAGCGGGGGGAGTACATGAGCAGTTCTTC. It is translated as CASRNPMGRAGGVHEQFF.